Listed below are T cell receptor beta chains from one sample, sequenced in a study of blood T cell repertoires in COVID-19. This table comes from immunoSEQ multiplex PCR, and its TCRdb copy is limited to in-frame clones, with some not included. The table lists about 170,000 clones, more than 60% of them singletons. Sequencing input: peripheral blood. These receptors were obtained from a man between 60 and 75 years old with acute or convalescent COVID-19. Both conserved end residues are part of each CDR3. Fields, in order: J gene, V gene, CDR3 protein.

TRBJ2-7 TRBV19 CASRGRDSSSYEQYF
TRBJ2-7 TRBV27 CASSARGAGSYEQYF
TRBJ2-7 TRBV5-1 CASSLARVGHEQYF
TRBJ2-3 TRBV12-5 CASGLQGNTQYF
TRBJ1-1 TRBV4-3 CASSPGTGRTEAFF
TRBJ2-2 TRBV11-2 CASSLVRQGTGELFF
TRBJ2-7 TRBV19 CASSSSFQTGANYYEQYF
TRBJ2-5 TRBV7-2 CASSRGVGQETQYF
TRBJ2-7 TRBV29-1 CSVSPRAGGGEQYF
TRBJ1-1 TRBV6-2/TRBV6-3 CASSWRALMNTEAFF
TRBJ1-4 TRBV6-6 CASNPDRGGEKLFF
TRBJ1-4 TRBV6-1 CASSEATVPREKLFF
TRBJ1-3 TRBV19 CASRPGASGNTIYF
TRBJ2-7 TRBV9 CASSVLDREGEQYF
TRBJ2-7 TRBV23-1 CASSHHRDEQYF
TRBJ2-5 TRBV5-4 CASSFLGQGAETQYF
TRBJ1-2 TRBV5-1 CASSPAGGHRLIYGYTF
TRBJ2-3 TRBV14 CASSLGTGLYTDTQYF
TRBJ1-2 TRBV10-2 CASSESPGSGGYTF
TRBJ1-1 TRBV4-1 CASSPLLTGGSAEAFF
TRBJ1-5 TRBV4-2 CASSQDRGQDNQPQHF
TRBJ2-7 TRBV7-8 CASSSRRRVNEQYF
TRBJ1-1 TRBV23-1 CASPFGGLVNTEAFF
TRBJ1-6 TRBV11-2 CASSSPGQGRFSPLHF
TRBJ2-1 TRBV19 CASRPSGGYNEQFF
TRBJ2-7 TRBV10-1 CASSLTESLYEQYF
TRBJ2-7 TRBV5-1 CASSLANGRGEQYF
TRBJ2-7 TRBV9 CASSVQGGDEQYF
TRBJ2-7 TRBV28 CASSLTGGREQYF
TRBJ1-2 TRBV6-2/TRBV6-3 CASSYHRVHGYTF
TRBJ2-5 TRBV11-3 CASSPGQGQETQYF
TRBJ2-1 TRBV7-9 CASNPRAGGRNEQFF
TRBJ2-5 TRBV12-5 CASGPGLAGGVQETQYF
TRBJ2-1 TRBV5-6 CASSLSGQGNNEQFF
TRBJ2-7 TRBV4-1 CASSQLLAGPYEQYF
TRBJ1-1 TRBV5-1 CASTLGGGNTEAFF
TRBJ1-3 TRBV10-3 CATWTGGRGNTIYF
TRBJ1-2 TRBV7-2 CASSLVYREGYTF
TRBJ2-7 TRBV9 CASSPRTGTYEQYF
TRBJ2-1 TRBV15 CATSRGRNEQFF
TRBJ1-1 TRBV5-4 CASRPRGLTEAFF
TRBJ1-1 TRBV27 CASSLQGAWTEAFF
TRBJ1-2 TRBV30 CAWSVQGLGGYTF
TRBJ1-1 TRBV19 CASNINTGGDKDEAFF